A single sample gave rise to the 9 T cell receptor beta chains below, sequenced in a study of T cells in Graves' hyperthyroidism and ophthalmopathy. TCR beta CDR3 regions were amplified from RNA. RT-PCR in the first round (using the HTBI primer set) targeted the TCR CDR3. TCRdb re-derived calls from the multiplex PCR reads in MiXCR, one entry per CDR3 protein. This table has hundreds of thousands of distinct CDR3 sequences, 11% to 15% appearing once. The sample comprised blood. These receptors came from a man over 45 with Graves' ophthalmopathy.

V usage is TRBV24-1 and J usage is TRBJ1-6, with D maybe TRBD1 (6 bases). This CDR3 region has 15 residues. The V end was cut by 11 bases, the J end by 8 bases, with 21 bases between. The germline V gene encodes CDR1 KGHDR and CDR2 SFDVKD. The CDR3 reads CASRNEDSRDSPLHF. CDR3 bases: TGTGCCAGCAGAAATGAGGACAGTCGCGATTCACCCCTCCACTTT.

This clonotype has at least ten counts. CDR3 coding DNA: TGCAGCGTTAGGACCCTCTACGAGCAGTACTTC. Protein: CSVRTLYEQYF. The chain joins TRBV29-1 to TRBJ2-7, with D unresolved. CDR3 length equals 11 residues. Trimming removed 5 bases at V and 3 bases at J, with 8 bases between. Germline assignment: CDR1 SQVTM and CDR2 ANQGSEA.

This clonotype has at least ten counts. The rearrangement joins TRBV11-2 to TRBJ2-5; D unclear. V dropped 1 base and J dropped 5 bases, with 8 bases sitting between them. The CDR3 has 13 residues. From germline, CDR1 is SGHAT and CDR2 FQNNGV. The CDR3 nucleotides are TGTGCCAGCAGCTTAGTTCTTGGGGAGACCCAGTACTTC. Encoded protein: CASSLVLGETQYF.

This clonotype was recorded at least ten times. The rearrangement links TRBV13 to TRBJ1-2, with D maybe TRBD1 (5 bases). Trimming cost V 2 bases and J 4 bases, with 20 bases left between them. The CDR3 is 17 amino acids. CDR1 is PRHDT, CDR2 FYEKMQ, per germline (reference sequence). DNA for the CDR3: TGTGCCAGCAGCTTACCTCCCCCGAGCAAAGGGGTCTATGGCTACACCTTC. The encoded protein is CASSLPPPSKGVYGYTF. The full variable domain, with the rest looked up from reference TRBV13 and TRBJ1-2, is AAGVIQSPRHLIKEKRETATLKCYPIPRHDTVYWYQQGPGQDPQFLISFYEKMQSDKGSIPDRFSAQQFSDYHSELNMSSLELGDSALYFCASSLPPPSKGVYGYTFGSGTRLTVV.

This clonotype has ten or more counts. The chain carries TRBV7-2 and TRBJ1-2, with D unclear. The germline CDR1 and CDR2 sequences are SGHTA and FQGNSA. CDR3 length equals 12 residues. The V gene lost 6 bases and the J gene lost 8 bases, with 13 bases spanning the gap. The CDR3 bases are TGTGCCAGCAGTCCCCCCGGGCGGGGCTACACCTTC. This translates into CASSPPGRGYTF.

This clonotype came up many times. J is TRBJ2-7 and V is TRBV20-1; 12 positions match TRBD2. CDR3 length: 14 residues. Germline trimming cut 3 bases from V and 6 bases from J; bases unmatched to any gene: 6. The germline gives CDR1 DFQATT, CDR2 SNEGSKA (reference sequence). CDR3 DNA sequence: TGCAGTGCTAGTAAGACTAGCGGGAGACGCGAGCAGTACTTC. It specifies CSASKTSGRREQYF.

V usage is TRBV10-3 and J usage is TRBJ2-1, with no clear D. This CDR3 has 13 amino acids. The germline V gene encodes CDR1 ENHRY and CDR2 SYGVKD. V was cut by 2 bases and J by 5 bases, with 7 bases left in between. CDR3 sequence (DNA): TGTGCCATCAGTGAGCCAGCCGACAATGAGCAGTTCTTC. This gives the protein CAISEPADNEQFF.

This clonotype was recorded at least ten times. The rearrangement links TRBV18 to TRBJ1-5; no reliable D call. The ends were cut back, 6 bases at V and 3 bases at J, with 6 bases in the middle. Germline V gene sequence: CDR1 KGHSH, CDR2 LQKENI. The CDR3 has 12 amino acids. For the CDR3, the DNA is TGTGCCAGCTCCCCTGACAATCAGCCCCAGCATTTT. Protein: CASSPDNQPQHF.

Turning to this clonotype: Its ends do not fully match the called genes, so a read error is possible. The chain links TRBV6-1 to TRBJ2-3; 8 positions match TRBD2. The CDR3 length is 15 residues. In germline, CDR1 is MNHNS, CDR2 SASEGT. The CDR3 DNA is TGTGCCAGCAGCCTCAGCGGGAGTGGCACAGATACGCGGTATTTT. Amino acids: CASSLSGSGTDTRYF.